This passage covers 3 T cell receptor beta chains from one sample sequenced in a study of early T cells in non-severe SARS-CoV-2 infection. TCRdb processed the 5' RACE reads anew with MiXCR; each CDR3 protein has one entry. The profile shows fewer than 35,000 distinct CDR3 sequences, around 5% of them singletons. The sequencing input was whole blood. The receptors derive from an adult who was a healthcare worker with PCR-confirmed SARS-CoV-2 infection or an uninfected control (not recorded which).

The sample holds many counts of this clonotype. The chain's CDR3 is CASSRGLAGETQYF. The CDR3 DNA is TGTGCCAGCAGCCGGGGACTAGCTGGCGAGACCCAGTACTTC. The chain links TRBV7-2 to TRBJ2-5; 9 bases agree with TRBD2. The CDR3 length is 14 residues. The germline V gene encodes CDR1 SGHTA and CDR2 FQGNSA. Losses at the gene ends were 5 bases for V and 5 bases for J; bases not matched to a gene: 6.

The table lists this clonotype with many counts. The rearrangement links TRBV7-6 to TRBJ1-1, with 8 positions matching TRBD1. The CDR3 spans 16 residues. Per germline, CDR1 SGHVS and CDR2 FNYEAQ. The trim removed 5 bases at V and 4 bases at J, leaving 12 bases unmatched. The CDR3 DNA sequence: TGTGCCAGCAGCAGATCTCAGGACAGGGAGGGCACTGAAGCTTTCTTT. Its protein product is CASSRSQDREGTEAFF.

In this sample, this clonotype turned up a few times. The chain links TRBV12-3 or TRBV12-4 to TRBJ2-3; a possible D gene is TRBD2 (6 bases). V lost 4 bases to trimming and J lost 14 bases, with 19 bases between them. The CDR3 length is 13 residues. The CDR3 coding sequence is TGTGCCAGCAGTTCCCCGGCGGGGCATTTGCGGTATTTT. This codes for CASSSPAGHLRYF.